These 20 T cell receptor beta chains originate from one sample sequenced in a study of cytomegalovirus exposure and HLA in healthy donors. Use of 60 Vbeta and 13 Jbeta primers characterized the PCR. The assay was immunoSEQ multiplex PCR, and TCRdb's table has in-frame clones only and misses some. Of 85,000 to 100,000 clones in the sample, about three quarters are singletons; the top ten hold under 7.5%. The sequenced material came from PBMCs. These TCRs come from a man in his fifties in good health and CMV-seropositive.

The rearrangement uses TRBV2 and TRBJ2-2; D may be TRBD2 (5 bases). CDR1 and CDR2 (germline): SNHLY, FYNNEI. V lost 9 bases to trimming and J lost 8 bases, with 19 bases between them. The CDR3 spans 14 residues. The CDR3, as DNA: TGTGCCAGTTCATACGTCGGGGTTGCGGGGGAGCTGTTTTTT. Encoded protein: CASSYVGVAGELFF.

The rearrangement uses TRBV28 and TRBJ1-1, with D perhaps TRBD1 (6 bases). The CDR3 totals 14 residues. CDR1 MDHEN and CDR2 SYDVKM come from the germline V gene. Trimming took 4 bases from V and 0 from J, leaving 9 bases between them. The CDR3 is CASSSGHLNTEAFF. Written as DNA, the CDR3 is TGTGCCAGCAGTTCGGGACACTTGAACACTGAAGCTTTCTTT.

The genes are TRBV5-8 and TRBJ2-1, with TRBD2 matching over 13 bases. This CDR3 is built from 16 residues. J lost 8 bases, V lost 4 bases, and 9 bases had no gene match. Germline V lookup: CDR1 SGHTS, CDR2 YDEGEE. The CDR3 DNA sequence: TGTGCCAGCAGCCGAGGACTAGCGGGGGTGGCCGATGAGCAGTTCTTC. As protein: CASSRGLAGVADEQFF.

This chain uses TRBV6-5 with TRBJ1-2; D might be TRBD1 (5 bases). The CDR3 has 12 residues. Looked up from germline, CDR1 is MNHEY and CDR2 is SVGAGI. Trimming left V 2 bases short and J 7 bases short, with 8 bases between. The CDR3 coding sequence is TGTGCCAGCAGTTACGGGGGAGGTGGCTACACCTTC. Encoded protein: CASSYGGGGYTF.

The chain couples TRBV7-9 to TRBJ2-5; 10 bases are shared with TRBD2. The CDR3 is 16 amino acids. Losses at the gene ends were 1 base for V and 2 bases for J; bases not matched to a gene: 4. The germline V gene has CDR1 SEHNR and CDR2 FQNEAQ (reference sequence). The CDR3 DNA reads TGTGCCAGCAGCTTAGTGGCTAGCGGGGGACAAGAGACCCAGTACTTC. This sequence encodes CASSLVASGGQETQYF.

The chain carries TRBV7-3 and TRBJ1-6; TRBD1 is a possible D gene (5 bases). Between the trimmed V and J ends, which lost 2 bases and 6 bases, there was a span of 11 bases. This CDR3 contains 15 residues. The V gene's germline CDR1 is SGHTA and CDR2 FQGTGA. As DNA, the CDR3 is TGTGCCAGCAGCTTAGTGGGACTCTCTAATTCACCCCTCCACTTT. This sequence encodes CASSLVGLSNSPLHF.

The V gene is TRBV5-1, the J gene TRBJ2-1, with 9 bases fitting TRBD1. CDR1 and CDR2 (germline): SGHRS, YFSETQ. The V segment lost 4 bases and the J segment 7 bases; nucleotides outside the gene matches: 9. The CDR3 spans 15 residues. The CDR3 region is CASSGTGTVGNEQFF. As DNA, the CDR3 is TGCGCCAGCAGCGGGACAGGGACAGTCGGGAATGAGCAGTTCTTC.

The J gene is TRBJ2-1, the V gene TRBV4-3, with a weak D call TRBD1 (5 bases). Trimming stripped 3 bases from V and 1 base from J, with 10 bases between. This CDR3 has 15 residues. CDR1 and CDR2 from the germline V gene are LGHNA and YSLEER. In nucleotides, the CDR3 is TGCGCCAGCAGCCAGGACATCGGGTCCTACAATGAGCAGTTCTTC. It codes for CASSQDIGSYNEQFF.

This chain joins TRBV7-6 and TRBJ1-6; 10 bases match TRBD1. V lost 5 bases, J lost 8 bases, and 6 bases stayed unmatched. The germline gives CDR1 SGHVS, CDR2 FNYEAQ. CDR3 length equals 15 residues. The CDR3 here is CASSPRTGGDSPLHF. Here the CDR3 DNA reads TGTGCCAGCAGCCCTCGGACAGGGGGGGATTCACCCCTCCACTTT. Full variable domain (remainder filled in from reference TRBV7-6 and TRBJ1-6): GAGVSQSPRYKVTKRGQDVALRCDPISGHVSLYWYRQALGQGPEFLTYFNYEAQQDKSGLPNDRFSAERPEGSISTLTIQRTEQRDSAMYRCASSPRTGGDSPLHFGNGTRLTVT.

This chain connects TRBV5-6 to TRBJ2-5; 10 bases line up with TRBD2. The CDR3 sequence is 15 residues long. The V gene's germline CDR1 is SGHDT and CDR2 YYEEEE. V lost 4 bases to trimming and J lost 5 bases; unmatched junction nucleotides: 8. In nucleotides, the CDR3 is TGTGCCAGCAGCGCTAGCGGGGGCTCGGCGGAGACCCAGTACTTC. Protein product: CASSASGGSAETQYF.

This clone was detected once. V is TRBV7-9 and J is TRBJ2-2; 8 positions match TRBD1. Germline values: CDR1 SEHNR, CDR2 FQNEAQ (reference sequence). This CDR3 is 14 amino acids long. The trim removed 4 bases at V and 5 bases at J, leaving 3 bases unmatched. CDR3 DNA: TGTGCCAGCAGCTCCACAGGGGGTACCGGGGAGCTGTTTTTT. It encodes CASSSTGGTGELFF.

The chain joins TRBV2 to TRBJ1-2, with TRBD1 matching 7 bases. The germline V gene has CDR1 SNHLY and CDR2 FYNNEI. V lost 5 bases and J lost 8; bases outside the gene matches: 8. The CDR3 extends over 13 amino acids. The CDR3 coding sequence is TGTGCCAGCAGTCGGGACAGCCCTATCGGCTACACCTTC. Translating it yields CASSRDSPIGYTF.

The V and J genes are TRBV19 and TRBJ2-1; 8 nucleotides align to TRBD2. There are 16 residues in the CDR3. The V segment lost 4 bases and the J segment 5 bases; nucleotides outside the gene matches: 10. Germline assignment: CDR1 LNHDA and CDR2 SQIVND (reference sequence). The CDR3 DNA is TGTGCCAGTAGTACCCGGACTAGCTGGACCCACAATGAGCAGTTCTTC. This translates into CASSTRTSWTHNEQFF.

This chain joins TRBV30 and TRBJ2-3, with D perhaps matching TRBD2 (6 bases). CDR1 is GTSNPN, CDR2 SVGIG, per germline (reference sequence). V shed 3 bases and J shed 0 bases, with 13 bases lying between them. The CDR3 totals 15 residues. The CDR3 loop reads CAWRWGEASTDTQYF. The CDR3 nucleotides read TGTGCCTGGAGGTGGGGGGAAGCTAGCACAGATACGCAGTATTTT.

This clone came up once. This sequence joins TRBV4-2 and TRBJ1-6; 12 nucleotides line up with TRBD1. CDR1 is LGHNA, CDR2 YNFKEQ, per germline. The V gene end was trimmed by 0 bases and the J gene end by 14 bases; junction bases not matched to a gene: 11. This CDR3 comprises 17 residues. The CDR3 loop reads CASSQEGVRDRGPALHF. In DNA, the CDR3 is TGTGCCAGCAGCCAAGAGGGGGTCCGGGACAGGGGGCCTGCCCTCCACTTT.

The V call is TRBV5-1, the J call TRBJ2-1; D possibly corresponds to TRBD2 (7 bases). Trimming stripped 6 bases from V and 8 bases from J, with 18 bases between. The CDR3 is 14 residues long. Germline loops: CDR1 SGHRS, CDR2 YFSETQ. CDR3 sequence reads: CASNWGGSRDEQFF. Here the CDR3 DNA reads TGCGCCAGCAATTGGGGGGGCTCCCGCGATGAGCAGTTCTTC.

This clone is labeled medium-sized (0.01 to 0.1%). The chain recombines TRBV7-2 with TRBJ2-1, with D maybe TRBD1 (6 bases). This CDR3 has 14 residues. V was trimmed by 5 bases and J by 6 bases, leaving 14 bases between them. Germline V gene sequence: CDR1 SGHTA, CDR2 FQGNSA. The CDR3 here is CASSGGMKANEQFF. In DNA, the CDR3 is TGTGCCAGCAGCGGGGGCATGAAAGCCAATGAGCAGTTCTTC.

The gene calls are TRBV9 and TRBJ1-1; no clear D. CDR1 is SGDLS and CDR2 is YYNGEE in the germline V gene. This CDR3 comprises 13 residues. V lost 2 bases, J lost 5 bases, and 10 bases lay in between. The CDR3 sequence is CASSVSGLTEAFF. The DNA for the CDR3 is TGTGCCAGCAGCGTTAGCGGGTTGACTGAAGCTTTCTTT.

The chain recombines TRBV5-1 with TRBJ2-7; maybe TRBD1 (5 bases). This CDR3 is built from 15 residues. V lost 4 bases and J lost 2, with 16 bases in between. Germline V gene sequence: CDR1 SGHRS, CDR2 YFSETQ. This chain's CDR3 is CASSADIGATYEQYF. The DNA for the CDR3 is TGCGCCAGCAGCGCCGACATTGGGGCCACCTACGAGCAGTACTTC.

The V gene is TRBV5-1, the J gene TRBJ2-5, with D possibly TRBD1 on 5 matching bases. The CDR3 covers 14 residues. Germline-derived CDR1 and CDR2 are SGHRS and YFSETQ. Deletions cut 2 bases from V and 2 bases from J, with 10 bases between. The chain's CDR3 is CASSFIDSQETQYF. CDR3 DNA sequence: TGCGCCAGCAGCTTTATTGACAGTCAAGAGACCCAGTACTTC.